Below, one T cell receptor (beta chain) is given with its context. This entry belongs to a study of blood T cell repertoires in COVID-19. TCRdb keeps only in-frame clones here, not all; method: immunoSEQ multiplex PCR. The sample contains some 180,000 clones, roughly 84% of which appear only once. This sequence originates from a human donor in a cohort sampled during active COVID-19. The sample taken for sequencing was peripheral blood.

The CDR3 loop reads CASSQVNRGDEQYF. In DNA, the CDR3 is TGCGCCAGCAGCCAAGTTAACAGGGGCGACGAGCAGTACTTC. This sequence joins TRBV4-1 and TRBJ2-7, with 7 nucleotides matching TRBD1. The CDR3 is 14 amino acids. CDR1 MGHRA and CDR2 YSYEKL come from the germline V gene. The V gene end was trimmed by 1 base and the J gene end by 5 bases; junction bases not matched to a gene: 5.